Listed here are 28 T cell receptor beta chains from one sample, sequenced in a study of T cell changes during pregnancy in multiple sclerosis. Libraries were prepared by immunoSEQ multiplex PCR; TCRdb keeps only in-frame clonotypes and omits some of them. The table has approximately 100,000 clones, approximately 94% seen once; the top ten hold approximately 1%. The specimen was peripheral blood, collected before pregnancy. These receptors originate from a female donor with multiple sclerosis, enrolled in a pregnancy study.

This clone has a single count. The chain carries TRBV7-9 and TRBJ2-5; D gene uncertain. The CDR3 has 11 residues. Trimming took 5 bases from V and 2 from J, leaving 3 bases between them. Germline CDR1 and CDR2: SEHNR and FQNEAQ (reference sequence). In DNA form, the CDR3 reads TGTGCCAGCAGCCCTCAAGAGACCCAGTACTTC. Protein sequence: CASSPQETQYF.

CDR3 coding DNA: TGTGCCAGCAGCAGCCCAGGGCGAAGAGCTGATAGGCCCCAGCATTTT. Its translation is CASSSPGRRADRPQHF. The chain links TRBV5-8 to TRBJ1-5; a weak D match, TRBD1 (5 bases). The V end lost 4 bases, the J end lost 9 bases, and 23 bases lay between the germline ends. This CDR3 is built from 16 residues. CDR1 SGHTS and CDR2 YDEGEE come from the germline V gene.

V and J are TRBV7-9 and TRBJ2-1, with TRBD2 matching 11 bases. The trim removed 0 bases at V and 0 bases at J, leaving 7 bases unmatched. The CDR3 covers 19 residues. Germline V CDR1 and CDR2: SEHNR, FQNEAQ (reference sequence). The CDR3 sequence is CASSLAVAGGPSSYNEQFF. Here the CDR3 DNA reads TGTGCCAGCAGCTTAGCGGTAGCGGGAGGGCCCAGCTCCTACAATGAGCAGTTCTTC.

This chain joins TRBV28 and TRBJ2-7; TRBD2 agrees at 8 bases. Per the germline V gene, CDR1 is MDHEN and CDR2 is SYDVKM. The CDR3 is 16 amino acids. Trimming cost V 5 bases and J 5 bases; bases outside gene matches: 14. CDR3 sequence (DNA): TGTGCCAGCAGTCCATATCCGGGGGGGTTGACCCACGAGCAGTACTTC. It specifies CASSPYPGGLTHEQYF.

The rearrangement joins TRBV27 to TRBJ2-1, with D possibly matching TRBD2 (5 bases). The CDR3 covers 15 residues. V was cut by 4 bases and J by 5 bases, with 15 bases left in between. Per the germline V gene, CDR1 is MNHEY and CDR2 is SMNVEV (reference sequence). CDR3 amino acids: CASSSAGGPHNEQFF. CDR3 nucleotide sequence: TGTGCCAGCAGTTCAGCAGGAGGCCCGCACAATGAGCAGTTCTTC.

This clone has only one observation. V gene TRBV7-2 combines with J gene TRBJ2-7; D uncertain. V gave up 4 bases and J gave up 4 bases, with 11 bases separating them. CDR1 is SGHTA, CDR2 FQGNSA, per germline. The CDR3 has 13 amino acids. CDR3 residues: CASSSLAGYEQYF. CDR3 DNA: TGTGCCAGCAGCTCCCTGGCAGGTTACGAGCAGTACTTC.

The chain is built from TRBV30 and TRBJ1-2; D remains unclear. Trimming shortened V by 2 bases and J by 6 bases, and 13 bases separated the two germline ends. Germline values: CDR1 GTSNPN, CDR2 SVGIG (reference sequence). The CDR3 runs 13 residues. CDR3 sequence: CAWSPSGGNGYTF. DNA of the CDR3: TGTGCCTGGAGTCCCTCCGGAGGGAATGGCTACACCTTC. Full variable domain (rest looked up from reference TRBV30 and TRBJ1-2): SQTIHQWPATLVQPVGSPLSLECTVEGTSNPNLYWYRQAAGRGLQLLFYSVGIGQISSEVPQNLSASRPQDRQFILSSKKLLLSDSGFYLCAWSPSGGNGYTFGSGTRLTVV.

The genes are TRBV5-6 and TRBJ2-7, with TRBD2 identical over 10 bases. Looked up from germline, CDR1 is SGHDT and CDR2 is YYEEEE. This CDR3 region has 16 residues. V shed 0 bases, J shed 0 bases, and the junction held 3 bases outside the gene matches. The CDR3 here is CASSLGLAGSSYEQYF. For the CDR3, the DNA is TGTGCCAGCAGCTTGGGACTAGCGGGTAGCTCCTACGAGCAGTACTTC.

The chain recombines TRBV29-1 with TRBJ2-1; a weak D match, TRBD2 (5 bases). Looked up from germline, CDR1 is SQVTM and CDR2 is ANQGSEA. This CDR3 has 18 residues. The V and J ends lost 4 bases and 0 bases respectively, with 22 bases between them. CDR3 protein: CSVVDRWLGESSYNEQFF. CDR3 nucleotide sequence: TGCAGCGTTGTGGACCGATGGCTCGGGGAGAGCTCCTACAATGAGCAGTTCTTC.

This rearrangement joins TRBV4-1 to TRBJ1-2, with a possible D match to TRBD1 (6 bases). Trimming took 0 bases from V and 0 from J, leaving 8 bases between them. Looked up from germline, CDR1 is MGHRA and CDR2 is YSYEKL. CDR3 length equals 15 residues. CDR3 nucleotides: TGCGCCAGCAGCCAAGATGGGACAACTAACTATGGCTACACCTTC. Its translation: CASSQDGTTNYGYTF.

The V call is TRBV7-8, the J call TRBJ1-4, with 10 bases aligning to TRBD1. J lost 1 base, V lost 2 bases, and 4 bases had no gene match. The length of the CDR3 is 17 residues. Germline CDR1 reads SGHVS; CDR2 reads FQNEAQ. CDR3 amino acids: CASSLPRDRGTNEKLFF. CDR3 coding DNA: TGTGCCAGCAGCTTACCCCGGGACAGGGGAACTAATGAAAAACTGTTTTTT.

The gene calls are TRBV10-3 and TRBJ2-2; D call uncertain. The CDR3 length is 14 residues. Germline V lookup: CDR1 ENHRY, CDR2 SYGVKD. Trimming cost V 4 bases and J 7 bases, with 13 bases left between them. The CDR3 DNA sequence: TGTGCCATCAGTGGCTCGGGTCTTGGCGGGGAGCTGTTTTTT. It encodes CAISGSGLGGELFF.

The genes are TRBV28 and TRBJ2-7; 10 bases fit TRBD1. V shed 5 bases and J 2 bases; nucleotides not matched to a gene: 3. There are 14 residues in the CDR3. CDR1 and CDR2 (germline): MDHEN, SYDVKM. The CDR3 DNA sequence: TGTGCCAGCAGTACGGGACAGGGGCCCTACGAGCAGTACTTC. Translation: CASSTGQGPYEQYF.

V is TRBV6-5 and J is TRBJ2-1; maybe TRBD1 (7 bases). In germline, CDR1 is MNHEY, CDR2 SVGAGI. The CDR3 contains 14 residues. Trimming took off 2 bases at V and 7 bases at J, with 12 bases between the two ends. CDR3 DNA sequence: TGTGCCAGCAGTTACCGCCAGGGGGGTAATGAGCAGTTCTTC. It translates to CASSYRQGGNEQFF.

The CDR3 DNA reads TGTGCCAGCACCTCAACTAGCGGGAACCACAATGAGCAGTTCTTC. It is translated as CASTSTSGNHNEQFF. The chain joins TRBV28 to TRBJ2-1, with 10 bases matching TRBD2. Trimming removed 7 bases from V and 5 bases from J; junction bases left unmatched: 8. The CDR3 totals 15 residues. Germline V gene data show CDR1 as MDHEN and CDR2 as SYDVKM. Looking up the rest from reference TRBV28 and TRBJ2-1 gives the full variable domain: DVKVTQSSRYLVKRTGEKVFLECVQDMDHENMFWYRQDPGLGLRLIYFSYDVKMKEKGDIPEGYSVSREKKERFSLILESASTNQTSMYLCASTSTSGNHNEQFFGPGTRLTVL.

The genes are TRBV2 and TRBJ2-3, with 15 bases matching TRBD2. This CDR3 region has 17 residues. The germline CDR1 and CDR2 sequences are SNHLY and FYNNEI. After removal of 5 bases from V and 0 bases from J, the junction contained 3 bases not matched to a gene. The CDR3, as DNA: TGTGCCAGCAGTAGGGGACTAGCGGGAGGAAGCACAGATACGCAGTATTTT. This gives the protein CASSRGLAGGSTDTQYF.

This clone was counted only a few times. J is TRBJ1-1 and V is TRBV6-6; no clear D gene. In germline, CDR1 is MNHNY, CDR2 SVGAGI (reference sequence). CDR3 length: 11 residues. The V gene lost 8 bases and the J gene lost 7 bases, with 11 bases spanning the gap. The CDR3 loop reads CASEAGNEAFF. The DNA of the CDR3 is TGTGCCAGCGAAGCGGGAAATGAAGCTTTCTTT.

This chain connects TRBV5-1 to TRBJ1-1, with 10 nucleotides matching TRBD1. The CDR3 has 15 amino acids. CDR1 is SGHRS and CDR2 is YFSETQ in the germline V gene. J lost 6 bases, V lost 6 bases, and 11 bases had no gene match. In DNA, the CDR3 is TGCGCCAGCACCTCTTGGACAGGGGGTTGGGCTGAAGCTTTCTTT. This gives the protein CASTSWTGGWAEAFF.

This chain links TRBV6-1 with TRBJ1-5; D is unresolved. This CDR3 region has 14 residues. Per the germline V gene, CDR1 is MNHNS and CDR2 is SASEGT. V lost 4 bases and J 0 bases, leaving 7 bases between the germline ends. The CDR3 coding sequence is TGTGCCAGCAGTGGTAGAGATAGCAATCAGCCCCAGCATTTT. As protein: CASSGRDSNQPQHF.

The rearrangement links TRBV29-1 to TRBJ1-1; D unclear. This CDR3 comprises 12 residues. V was pared by 6 bases and J by 2 bases, with 10 bases between. Germline-derived CDR1 and CDR2 are SQVTM and ANQGSEA. CDR3 nucleotides: TGCAGCGTCGGACGGGAAAACACTGAAGCTTTCTTT. This gives the protein CSVGRENTEAFF.

In regard to this clone: The junction shows a germline mismatch at one end, possibly a read error. This chain uses TRBV7-8 with TRBJ2-7; TRBD2 is a possible D gene (6 bases). CDR3 length: 12 amino acids. Germline CDR1 is SGHVS and CDR2 is FQNEAQ. The CDR3 nucleotides read TGTGCCAGCAGCCCGTATGCGGGCGGAGGGGACTTC. It encodes CASSPYAGGGDF. Variable domain in full (rest from reference TRBV7-8 and TRBJ2-7): GAGVSQSPRYKVAKRGQDVALRCDPISGHVSLFWYQQALGQGPEFLTYFQNEAQLDKSGLPSDRFFAERPEGSVSTLKIQRTQQEDSAVYLCASSPYAGGGDFGPGTRLTVT.

This chain connects TRBV28 to TRBJ2-2; perhaps TRBD2 as D (6 bases). Germline V gene lookup returns CDR1 MDHEN and CDR2 SYDVKM. The CDR3 is 14 residues long. V was pared by 7 bases and J by 3 bases, with 12 bases between. CDR3 DNA: TGTGCCAGCACTGCGGGATTGTACACCGGGGAGCTGTTTTTT. It translates to CASTAGLYTGELFF.

The chain couples TRBV4-1 to TRBJ1-1; D remains unclear. Germline V gene sequence: CDR1 MGHRA, CDR2 YSYEKL. The V end was cut by 1 base, the J end by 0 bases, with 9 bases between. This CDR3 has 15 residues. CDR3 DNA: TGCGCCAGCAGCCAAGGGGCCACGATGAACACTGAAGCTTTCTTT. Its protein product is CASSQGATMNTEAFF.

CDR3 protein: CASRDRFGAEAFF. The CDR3 DNA reads as TGTGCCAGTAGGGACAGGTTTGGCGCTGAAGCTTTCTTT. The genes are TRBV19 and TRBJ1-1, with 7 bases that match TRBD1. Germline trimming cut 6 bases from V and 6 bases from J; bases unmatched to any gene: 7. Germline V CDR1 and CDR2: LNHDA, SQIVND (reference sequence). This CDR3 is 13 amino acids long.

The gene calls are TRBV7-9 and TRBJ1-1; tentatively, D is TRBD1 (5 bases). CDR3 length: 17 residues. The V end was cut by 5 bases, the J end by 2 bases, with 21 bases between. Germline CDR1 is SEHNR and CDR2 is FQNEAQ (reference sequence). The CDR3 DNA follows: TGTGCCAGCAGCCAGGACCGGGGGTACGGGGGAAACACTGAAGCTTTCTTT. Its protein is CASSQDRGYGGNTEAFF.

The table lists this clone with a count of one. The chain joins TRBV30 to TRBJ2-5; the D gene is possibly TRBD2 (6 bases). CDR3 length: 11 amino acids. In germline, CDR1 is GTSNPN, CDR2 SVGIG (reference sequence). V was trimmed by 8 bases and J by 7 bases, leaving 14 bases between them. CDR3 coding DNA: TGTGCCGGAATAGCCGGGGGGACCCAGTACTTC. Its protein is CAGIAGGTQYF.

The chain uses TRBV19 and TRBJ2-1, with 7 bases aligning to TRBD2. Germline V gene sequence: CDR1 LNHDA, CDR2 SQIVND (reference sequence). V lost 1 base, J lost 3 bases, and 6 bases stayed unmatched. The CDR3 totals 16 residues. The CDR3 spells CASSIGRLADYNEQFF. Written as DNA, the CDR3 is TGTGCCAGTAGTATAGGAAGGCTAGCGGACTACAATGAGCAGTTCTTC.

The chain carries TRBV11-2 and TRBJ2-2; D perhaps matches TRBD2 (5 bases). V was clipped by 1 base and J by 1 base, with 7 bases between them. CDR1 and CDR2 from the germline V gene are SGHAT and FQNNGV. The CDR3 has 15 residues. CDR3 sequence (DNA): TGTGCCAGCAGCTTAGCGGGGATGAACACCGGGGAGCTGTTTTTT. Residues: CASSLAGMNTGELFF. The complete variable domain, with remaining parts taken from reference TRBV11-2 and TRBJ2-2, reads EAGVAQSPRYKIIEKRQSVAFWCNPISGHATLYWYQQILGQGPKLLIQFQNNGVVDDSQLPKDRFSAERLKGVDSTLKIQPAKLEDSAVYLCASSLAGMNTGELFFGEGSRLTVL.